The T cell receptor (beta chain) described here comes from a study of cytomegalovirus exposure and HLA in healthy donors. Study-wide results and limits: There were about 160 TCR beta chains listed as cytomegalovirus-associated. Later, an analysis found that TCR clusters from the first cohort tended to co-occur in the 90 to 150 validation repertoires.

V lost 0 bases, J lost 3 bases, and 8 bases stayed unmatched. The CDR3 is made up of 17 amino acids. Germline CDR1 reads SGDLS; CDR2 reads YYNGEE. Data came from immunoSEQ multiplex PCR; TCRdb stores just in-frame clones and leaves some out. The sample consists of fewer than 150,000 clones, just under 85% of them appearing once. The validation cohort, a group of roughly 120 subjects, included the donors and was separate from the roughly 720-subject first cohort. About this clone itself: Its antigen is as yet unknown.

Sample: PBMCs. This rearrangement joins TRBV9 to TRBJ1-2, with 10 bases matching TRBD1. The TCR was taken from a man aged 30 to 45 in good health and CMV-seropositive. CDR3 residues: CASSVGQGAVSYYGYTF. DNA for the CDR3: TGTGCCAGCAGCGTAGGACAGGGGGCTGTGTCATACTATGGCTACACCTTC.